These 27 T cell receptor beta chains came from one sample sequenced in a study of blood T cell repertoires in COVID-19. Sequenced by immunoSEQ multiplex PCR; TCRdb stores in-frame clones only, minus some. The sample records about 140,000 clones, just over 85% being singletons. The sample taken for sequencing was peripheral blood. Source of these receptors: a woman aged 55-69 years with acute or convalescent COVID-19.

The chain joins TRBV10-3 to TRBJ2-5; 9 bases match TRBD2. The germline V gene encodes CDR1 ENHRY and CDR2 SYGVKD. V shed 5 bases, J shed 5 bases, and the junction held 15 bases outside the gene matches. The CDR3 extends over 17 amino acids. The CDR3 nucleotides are TGTGCCATCAGTCCCCAACATGCGGGGGGGCTTAGGGAGACCCAGTACTTC. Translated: CAISPQHAGGLRETQYF.

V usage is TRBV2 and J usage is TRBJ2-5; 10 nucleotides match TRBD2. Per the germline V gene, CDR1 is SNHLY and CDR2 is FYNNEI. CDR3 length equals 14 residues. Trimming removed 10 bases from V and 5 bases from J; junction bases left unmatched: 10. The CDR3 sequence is CATGDRAGGETQYF. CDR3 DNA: TGTGCCACGGGCGACCGAGCGGGGGGGGAGACCCAGTACTTC. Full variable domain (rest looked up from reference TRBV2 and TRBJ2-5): EPEVTQTPSHQVTQMGQEVILRCVPISNHLYFYWYRQILGQKVEFLVSFYNNEISEKSEIFDDQFSVERPDGSNFTLKIRSTKLEDSAMYFCATGDRAGGETQYFGPGTRLLVL.

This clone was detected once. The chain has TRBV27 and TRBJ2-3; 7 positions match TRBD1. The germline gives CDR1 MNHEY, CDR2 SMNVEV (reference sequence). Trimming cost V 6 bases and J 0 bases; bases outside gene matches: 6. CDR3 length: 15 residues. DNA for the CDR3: TGTGCCAGCAGCGGACAGGACCTAAGCACAGATACGCAGTATTTT. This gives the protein CASSGQDLSTDTQYF.

CDR3 in amino acids: CAISGQGRVLTDTQYF. CDR3 coding DNA: TGTGCCATCAGTGGGCAGGGCAGGGTTCTCACAGATACGCAGTATTTT. The chain has TRBV10-3 and TRBJ2-3; maybe TRBD1 (5 bases). Germline V gives CDR1 ENHRY, CDR2 SYGVKD. This CDR3 has 16 residues. Trimming cost V 4 bases and J 2 bases, with 16 bases left between them.

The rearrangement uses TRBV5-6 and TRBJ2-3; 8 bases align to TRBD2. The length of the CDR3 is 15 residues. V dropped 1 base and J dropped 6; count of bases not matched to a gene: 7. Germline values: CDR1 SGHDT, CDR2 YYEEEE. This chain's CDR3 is CASSLWSGGGDTQYF. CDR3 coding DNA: TGTGCCAGCAGCTTGTGGAGCGGGGGAGGGGATACGCAGTATTTT.

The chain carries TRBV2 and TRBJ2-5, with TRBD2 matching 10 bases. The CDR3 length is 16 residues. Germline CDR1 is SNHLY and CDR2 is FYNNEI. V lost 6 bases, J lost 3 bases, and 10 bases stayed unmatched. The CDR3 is CASSPGLAATEETQYF. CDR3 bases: TGTGCCAGCAGCCCCGGACTAGCGGCTACCGAAGAGACCCAGTACTTC.

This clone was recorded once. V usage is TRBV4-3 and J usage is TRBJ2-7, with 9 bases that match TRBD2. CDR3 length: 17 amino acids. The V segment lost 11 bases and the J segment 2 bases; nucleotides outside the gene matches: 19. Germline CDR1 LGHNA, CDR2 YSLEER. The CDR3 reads CARPRGQAGGLAYEQYF. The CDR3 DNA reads TGCGCCCGCCCGAGGGGGCAGGCGGGGGGGCTAGCCTACGAGCAGTACTTC.

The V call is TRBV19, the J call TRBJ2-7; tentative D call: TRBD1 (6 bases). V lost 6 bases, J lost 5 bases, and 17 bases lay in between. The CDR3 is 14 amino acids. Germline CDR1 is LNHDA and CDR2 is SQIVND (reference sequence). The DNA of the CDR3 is TGTGCCAGTAGCCTGGACAGCTCATTTAACGAGCAGTACTTC. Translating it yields CASSLDSSFNEQYF.

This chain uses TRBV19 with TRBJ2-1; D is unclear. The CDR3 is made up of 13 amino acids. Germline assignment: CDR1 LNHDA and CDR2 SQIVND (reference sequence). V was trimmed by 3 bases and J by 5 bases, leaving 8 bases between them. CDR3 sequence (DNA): TGTGCCAGTAGTATCAGTCCCGACAATGAGCAGTTCTTC. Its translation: CASSISPDNEQFF.

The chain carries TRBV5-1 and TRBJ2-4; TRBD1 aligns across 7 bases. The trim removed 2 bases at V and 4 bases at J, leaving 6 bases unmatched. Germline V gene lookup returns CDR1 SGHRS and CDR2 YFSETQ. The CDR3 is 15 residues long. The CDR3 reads CASSFPGQSKNIQYF. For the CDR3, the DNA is TGCGCCAGCAGCTTTCCGGGACAGTCTAAAAACATTCAGTACTTC.

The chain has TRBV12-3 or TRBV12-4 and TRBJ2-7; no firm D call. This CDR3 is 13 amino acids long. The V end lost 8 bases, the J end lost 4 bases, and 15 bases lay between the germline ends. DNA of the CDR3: TGTGCCAGCCTTGAGAGTTTGAATTACGAGCAGTACTTC. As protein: CASLESLNYEQYF.

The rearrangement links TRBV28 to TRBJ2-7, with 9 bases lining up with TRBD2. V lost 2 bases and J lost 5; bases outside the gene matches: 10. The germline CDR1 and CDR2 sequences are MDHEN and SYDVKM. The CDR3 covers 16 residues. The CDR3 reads CASSLVSGGFRDEQYF. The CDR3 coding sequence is TGTGCCAGCAGTTTAGTTAGCGGGGGCTTTAGAGACGAGCAGTACTTC.

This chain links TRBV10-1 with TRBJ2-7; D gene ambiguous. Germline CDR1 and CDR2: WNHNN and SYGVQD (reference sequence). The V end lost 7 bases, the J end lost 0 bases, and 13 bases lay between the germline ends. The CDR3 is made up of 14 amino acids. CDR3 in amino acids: CASTVDKSSYEQYF. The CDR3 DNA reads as TGCGCCAGCACCGTTGACAAGAGCTCCTACGAGCAGTACTTC.

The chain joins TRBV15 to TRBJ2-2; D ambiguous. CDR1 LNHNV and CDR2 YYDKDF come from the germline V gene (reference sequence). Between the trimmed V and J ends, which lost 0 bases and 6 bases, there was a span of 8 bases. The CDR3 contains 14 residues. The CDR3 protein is CATSRDGNSGELFF. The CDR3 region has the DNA TGTGCCACCAGCAGAGATGGTAACTCCGGGGAGCTGTTTTTT.

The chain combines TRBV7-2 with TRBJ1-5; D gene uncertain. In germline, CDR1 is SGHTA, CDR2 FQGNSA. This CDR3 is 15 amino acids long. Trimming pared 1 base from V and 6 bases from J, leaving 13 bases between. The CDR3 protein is CASSLGGGRSQPQHF. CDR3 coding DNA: TGTGCCAGCAGCTTAGGCGGAGGACGATCTCAGCCCCAGCATTTT.

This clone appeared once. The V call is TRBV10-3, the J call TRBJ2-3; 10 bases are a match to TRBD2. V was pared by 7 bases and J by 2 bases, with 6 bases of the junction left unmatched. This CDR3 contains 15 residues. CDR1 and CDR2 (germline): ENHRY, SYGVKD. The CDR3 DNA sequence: TGTGCCATCAACTTAGCGGGGGGACCCACAGATACGCAGTATTTT. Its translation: CAINLAGGPTDTQYF.

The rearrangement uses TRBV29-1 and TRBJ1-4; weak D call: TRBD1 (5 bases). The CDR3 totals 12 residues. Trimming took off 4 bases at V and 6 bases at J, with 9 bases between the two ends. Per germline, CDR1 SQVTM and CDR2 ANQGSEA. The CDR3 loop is CSVGGAYEKLFF. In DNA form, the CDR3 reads TGCAGCGTTGGCGGGGCCTATGAAAAACTGTTTTTT.

CDR3 nucleotide sequence: TGTGCCAGCAGTACGTGGACTAGCGGGGGGGCCCCCTACAATGAGCAGTTCTTC. Translation gives CASSTWTSGGAPYNEQFF. The chain employs TRBV11-2 and TRBJ2-1; TRBD2 matches 15 bases. The CDR3 loop spans 18 amino acids. V shed 6 bases and J 2 bases; nucleotides not matched to a gene: 8. Germline CDR1 SGHAT, CDR2 FQNNGV.

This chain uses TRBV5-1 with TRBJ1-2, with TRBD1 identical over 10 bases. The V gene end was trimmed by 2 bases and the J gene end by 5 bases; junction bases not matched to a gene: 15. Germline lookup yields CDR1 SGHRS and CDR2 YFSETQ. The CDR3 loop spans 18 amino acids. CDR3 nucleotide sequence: TGCGCCAGCAGCTTAAATCCGGGACAGGGGAAAGGAATTTATGGCTACACCTTC. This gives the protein CASSLNPGQGKGIYGYTF.

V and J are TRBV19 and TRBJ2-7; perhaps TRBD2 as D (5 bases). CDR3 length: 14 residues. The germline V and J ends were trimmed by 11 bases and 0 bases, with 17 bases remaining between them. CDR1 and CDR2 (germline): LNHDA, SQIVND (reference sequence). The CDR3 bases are TGTGCCCAGCCGGAGGTTAGGAGCTCCTACGAGCAGTACTTC. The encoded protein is CAQPEVRSSYEQYF.

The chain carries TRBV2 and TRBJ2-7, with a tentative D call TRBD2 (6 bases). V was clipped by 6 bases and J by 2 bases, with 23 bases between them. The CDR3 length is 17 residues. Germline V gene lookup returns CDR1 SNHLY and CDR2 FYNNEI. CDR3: CASRGMPRGIVTYEQYF. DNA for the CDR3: TGTGCCAGCAGGGGAATGCCCCGGGGGATTGTTACCTACGAGCAGTACTTC.

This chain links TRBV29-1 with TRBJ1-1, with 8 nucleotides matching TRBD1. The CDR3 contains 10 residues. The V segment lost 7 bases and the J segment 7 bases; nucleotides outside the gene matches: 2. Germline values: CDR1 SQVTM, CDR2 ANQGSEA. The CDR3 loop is CSADRVEAFF. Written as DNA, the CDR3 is TGCAGCGCGGACAGGGTTGAAGCTTTCTTT.

DNA of the CDR3: TGTGCCAGCAGTTTATTGGCAGGGGGCCTGTATGGCTACACCTTC. Its protein product is CASSLLAGGLYGYTF. V is TRBV27 and J is TRBJ1-2; 8 nucleotides align to TRBD1. Germline V gene data show CDR1 as MNHEY and CDR2 as SMNVEV (reference sequence). The length of the CDR3 is 15 residues. V was pared by 1 base and J by 5 bases, with 6 bases of the junction left unmatched.

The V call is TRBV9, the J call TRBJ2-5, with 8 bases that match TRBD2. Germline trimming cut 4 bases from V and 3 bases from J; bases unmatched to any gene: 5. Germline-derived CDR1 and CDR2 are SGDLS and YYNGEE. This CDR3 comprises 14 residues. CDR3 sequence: CASSPRGAEETQYF. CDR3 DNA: TGTGCCAGCAGCCCGCGGGGGGCAGAAGAGACCCAGTACTTC.

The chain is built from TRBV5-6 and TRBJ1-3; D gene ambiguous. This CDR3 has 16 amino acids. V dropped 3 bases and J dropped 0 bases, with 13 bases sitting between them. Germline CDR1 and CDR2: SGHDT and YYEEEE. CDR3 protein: CASSSPLLSSGNTIYF. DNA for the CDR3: TGTGCCAGCAGCTCTCCCTTATTGAGCTCTGGAAACACCATATATTTT.

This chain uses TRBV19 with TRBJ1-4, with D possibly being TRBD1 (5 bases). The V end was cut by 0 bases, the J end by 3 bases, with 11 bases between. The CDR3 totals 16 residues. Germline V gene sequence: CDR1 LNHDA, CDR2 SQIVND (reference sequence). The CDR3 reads CASSIEDSGPNEKLFF. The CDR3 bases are TGTGCCAGTAGTATAGAGGATTCAGGGCCTAATGAAAAACTGTTTTTT.

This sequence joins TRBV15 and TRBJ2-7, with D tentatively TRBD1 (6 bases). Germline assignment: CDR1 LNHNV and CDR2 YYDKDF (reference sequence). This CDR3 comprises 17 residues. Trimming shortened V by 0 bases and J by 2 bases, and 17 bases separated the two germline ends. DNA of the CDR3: TGTGCCACCAGCAGAGAGCTGGGGACAACAGGAGCCTACGAGCAGTACTTC. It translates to CATSRELGTTGAYEQYF.